This TCR beta chain is drawn from a study of vaccination effects on CD4 cells after COVID-19. This CDR3 region has 18 residues. A word on this clone: Its specificity is unknown.

Here immunoSEQ multiplex PCR was the method, and the copy in TCRdb shows in-frame clones only, minus some. Among tens of thousands of clones listed, 65% to 85% were seen once. Using viral peptide pools, the ViraFEST assay grew out antigen-specific CD4+ T cells prior to sequencing. The authors isolated CD4+ T cells after roughly eleven days of culture. None of the vaccinated had previously contracted SARS-CoV-2, and their nucleocapsid antibodies tested negative. The chain has TRBV21-1 and TRBJ1-5; TRBD1, the table's D call, was not compared with the DNA. TRBV21-1 is noted as a pseudogene. This specimen consisted of CD4+ T cells from PBMCs cultured with HCoV-NL63 spike peptides, obtained before COVID-19 vaccination. The sequence derives from a human donor who received a COVID-19 vaccine. The CDR3 here is CASSKAPQGQRSNQPQHF. In nucleotides, the CDR3 is TGTGCCAGCAGCAAAGCGCCACAGGGCCAGAGGAGCAATCAGCCCCAGCATTTT.